What follows are 5 T cell receptor beta chains derived from one specimen sequenced in a study of T cell repertoires in ileal Crohn's disease. The protocol was immunoSEQ multiplex PCR, while the TCRdb copy is restricted to in-frame clones and leaves out a portion. The sample has roughly 5,200 clones, approximately 80% seen once. Sequencing was done on a sample of ileal tissue. Receptor source: an adult with Crohn's disease.

This clone has a handful of counts. This chain connects TRBV7-8 to TRBJ1-5; the D gene is possibly TRBD1 (5 bases). Germline V gene data show CDR1 as SGHVS and CDR2 as FQNEAQ. The CDR3 runs to 15 residues. Trimming removed 2 bases from V and 4 bases from J, with 12 bases in between. CDR3 residues: CASSLSGGGNQPQHF. The CDR3 coding sequence is TGTGCCAGCAGCTTAAGCGGGGGAGGAAATCAGCCCCAGCATTTT.

The V and J genes are TRBV27 and TRBJ2-7; 11 bases fit TRBD2. The CDR3 sequence is 13 residues long. CDR1 and CDR2 from the germline V gene are MNHEY and SMNVEV (reference sequence). V shed 2 bases and J 6 bases; nucleotides not matched to a gene: 0. CDR3 coding DNA: TGTGCCAGCAGTTTAACTAGCGGGAGCGAGCAGTACTTC. It is translated as CASSLTSGSEQYF.

The chain has TRBV27 and TRBJ2-2; 8 bases fit TRBD2. The CDR3 runs to 14 residues. Germline CDR1 MNHEY, CDR2 SMNVEV (reference sequence). The V and J ends lost 11 bases and 5 bases, in that order; junction bases with no gene match: 10. The CDR3 region is CAVKAGVRTGELFF. CDR3 coding DNA: TGTGCCGTAAAAGCGGGAGTCCGGACCGGGGAGCTGTTTTTT.

With respect to this clone: One end of the junction does not line up with germline, which may come from a read error. The chain uses TRBV18 and TRBJ2-3; TRBD2 agrees at 9 bases. This CDR3 region has 18 residues. The germline V gene has CDR1 KGHSH and CDR2 LQKENI. The CDR3, as DNA: TGTGCCAGTTCACGTTCCCTTAGCGGGAGCTTAGAGACAGATACGCAGTATTTT. Translating gives CASSRSLSGSLETDTQYF.

This clone showed up just once. This rearrangement joins TRBV6-6 to TRBJ2-7; a possible D gene is TRBD2 (6 bases). V was clipped by 4 bases and J by 3 bases, with 10 bases between them. Germline CDR1 reads MNHNY; CDR2 reads SVGAGI (reference sequence). The CDR3 runs to 13 residues. CDR3: CASSSPTSYEQYF. The CDR3 DNA reads TGTGCCAGCAGTTCCCCGACTAGCTACGAGCAGTACTTC.